These 10 T cell receptor beta chains share one sample of origin, sequenced in a study of T cells in Graves' hyperthyroidism and ophthalmopathy. Template material for amplifying TCR beta CDR3 regions consisted of RNA transcripts. TCR CDR3 regions were first amplified by RT-PCR with HTBI primers. TCRdb reanalysed the multiplex PCR reads using MiXCR and keeps one entry per CDR3 protein. This sample has more than 500,000 distinct CDR3 sequences, with roughly 46% found just once. The source material was peripheral blood or thyroid tissue (not recorded which). The receptors were gathered from an adult woman with Graves' disease, either hyperthyroidism or ophthalmopathy (not recorded which).

This clonotype has a handful of counts. The genes are TRBV25-1 and TRBJ1-1, with D perhaps matching TRBD1 (6 bases). Looked up from germline, CDR1 is MGHDK and CDR2 is SYGVNS. The CDR3 contains 15 residues. V lost 1 base and J lost 6, with 15 bases in between. CDR3 amino acids: CASSEWGRGVAEAFF. The CDR3 DNA follows: TGTGCCAGCAGTGAATGGGGGCGTGGGGTGGCTGAAGCTTTCTTT.

The J gene is TRBJ1-3, the V gene TRBV20-1; no firm D call. Per germline, CDR1 DFQATT and CDR2 SNEGSKA (reference sequence). With 5 bases removed from V and 1 base from J, the gap between germline ends came to 12 bases. The CDR3 extends over 14 amino acids. DNA of the CDR3: TGCAGTGCTCTGACTCTAGGGTCTGGAAACACCATATATTTT. Translating it yields CSALTLGSGNTIYF.

V gene TRBV7-2 combines with J gene TRBJ1-5; 7 positions agree with TRBD1. From germline, CDR1 is SGHTA and CDR2 FQGNSA. CDR3 length equals 14 residues. J gave up 11 bases and V 1 base, and 8 bases lay outside the gene matches. CDR3 coding DNA: TGTGCCAGCAGCTTAGGAGGGGGCTGGCAGACCCAGCATTTT. Translated, it gives CASSLGGGWQTQHF.

The V call is TRBV7-9, the J call TRBJ2-5; D gene ambiguous. CDR3 length: 14 amino acids. Germline CDR1 SEHNR, CDR2 FQNEAQ (reference sequence). The V end was cut by 5 bases, the J end by 2 bases, with 12 bases between. The CDR3 region is CASSVTKSQETQYF. The CDR3 DNA reads as TGTGCCAGCAGCGTTACGAAAAGTCAAGAGACCCAGTACTTC. Filled out from reference TRBV7-9 and TRBJ2-5, the complete variable domain reads DTGVSQNPRHKITKRGQNVTFRCDPISEHNRLYWYRQTLGQGPEFLTYFQNEAQLEKSRLLSDRFSAERPKGSFSTLEIQRTEQGDSAMYLCASSVTKSQETQYFGPGTRLLVL.

The table lists this clonotype with many counts. The chain uses TRBV5-4 and TRBJ2-5; the D is unclear. Germline CDR1 reads SGHNT; CDR2 reads YYREEE (reference sequence). Between the trimmed V and J ends, which lost 4 bases and 5 bases, there was a span of 15 bases. CDR3 size: 14 residues. The CDR3 sequence is CASSPPGWKETQYF. CDR3 sequence (DNA): TGTGCCAGCAGCCCCCCCGGGTGGAAGGAGACCCAGTACTTC.

This clonotype was counted at least ten times. J is TRBJ2-3 and V is TRBV5-1; the match to TRBD2 covers 11 bases. CDR1 is SGHRS, CDR2 YFSETQ, per germline. With 2 bases clipped from V and 1 base from J, the junction kept 9 bases outside the gene matches. This CDR3 is built from 18 residues. The CDR3 loop is CASSFGLAGMFGTDTQYF. The CDR3 nucleotides read TGCGCCAGCAGCTTCGGACTAGCGGGCATGTTCGGCACAGATACGCAGTATTTT.

With respect to this clonotype: Its ends do not fully match the called genes, so a read error is possible. J is TRBJ2-2 and V is TRBV19, with no clear D. The CDR3 consists of 14 residues. CDR1 and CDR2 (germline): LNHDA, SQIVND (reference sequence). Here the CDR3 DNA reads TGTGCCAATAGTATTGTAGGGAACACCGGGGAGCTGTTTTTT. Protein: CANSIVGNTGELFF.

The V gene is TRBV20-1, the J gene TRBJ2-7; tentatively, D is TRBD1 (6 bases). With 4 bases removed from V and 5 bases from J, the gap between germline ends came to 9 bases. Germline CDR1 and CDR2: DFQATT and SNEGSKA (reference sequence). CDR3 size: 11 residues. The CDR3 DNA sequence: TGCAGTGCTACCGACAGGCACGAGCAGTACTTC. This translates into CSATDRHEQYF.

This chain joins TRBV29-1 and TRBJ2-5, with D tentatively TRBD1 (5 bases). Trimming removed 3 bases at V and 4 bases at J, with 12 bases between. Germline assignment: CDR1 SQVTM and CDR2 ANQGSEA. The length of the CDR3 is 13 residues. For the CDR3, the DNA is TGCAGCGTTGATAAGGGGTCGACAGAGACCCAGTACTTC. Its protein product is CSVDKGSTETQYF.

The rearrangement uses TRBV12-3 or TRBV12-4 and TRBJ1-1; no definite D call. CDR3 length: 14 residues. The germline V and J ends were trimmed by 2 bases and 5 bases, with 12 bases remaining between them. The CDR3 nucleotides read TGTGCCAGCAGTTTAAGCAATGGGGAAACTGAAGCTTTCTTT. It specifies CASSLSNGETEAFF.